One and the same sample provided the 27 T cell receptor beta chains below, sequenced in a study of cytomegalovirus exposure and HLA in healthy donors. In the PCR, 60 Vbeta and 13 Jbeta primers were used. Method: immunoSEQ multiplex PCR; TCRdb's copy keeps in-frame clones and lacks some. Altogether more than 130,000 clones are present, around 80% being singletons, with the ten largest covering 2% to 2.5%. Sequencing used PBMCs. The receptors originated from a man aged 25 to 40 in good health and CMV-seronegative.

The count of this clone is one. V gene TRBV28 combines with J gene TRBJ2-5; possibly TRBD2 for D (5 bases). V lost 6 bases to trimming and J lost 0 bases, with 11 bases between them. The CDR3 contains 14 residues. In germline, CDR1 is MDHEN, CDR2 SYDVKM. The CDR3 reads CASSLPGYQETQYF. The CDR3, as DNA: TGTGCCAGCAGCCTACCGGGATACCAAGAGACCCAGTACTTC.

Points on this clone: A junction end diverges from the germline sequence, so it may reflect a read error. J is TRBJ2-1 and V is TRBV7-9, with TRBD1 as a possible D gene (6 bases). The length of the CDR3 is 12 residues. Per germline, CDR1 SEHNR and CDR2 FQNEAQ (reference sequence). This chain's CDR3 is CSSSLTGTEQFF. CDR3 DNA: TGTTCCAGCAGCTTAACGGGGACAGAGCAGTTCTTC.

J is TRBJ2-1 and V is TRBV27; TRBD1 agrees at 8 bases. The germline V gene encodes CDR1 MNHEY and CDR2 SMNVEV (reference sequence). With V trimmed by 5 bases and J by 6 bases, 15 bases remained unmatched. The CDR3 is 17 residues long. The CDR3 bases are TGTGCCAGCAGTCTCCGGTATCCAGGGGGCCGGACCAATGAGCAGTTCTTC. Its translation: CASSLRYPGGRTNEQFF.

The V call is TRBV5-1, the J call TRBJ1-3, with TRBD1 identical over 9 bases. V shed 0 bases and J 4 bases; nucleotides not matched to a gene: 8. The CDR3 covers 17 residues. The germline CDR1 and CDR2 sequences are SGHRS and YFSETQ. CDR3 DNA sequence: TGCGCCAGCAGCTTGGATTACAGGGGGCATGTAGGAAACACCATATATTTT. It translates to CASSLDYRGHVGNTIYF.

The rearrangement joins TRBV7-2 to TRBJ2-3; 7 bases match TRBD2. With 6 bases clipped from V and 6 bases from J, the junction kept 3 bases outside the gene matches. The CDR3 is made up of 12 amino acids. CDR1 and CDR2 (germline): SGHTA, FQGNSA. Here the CDR3 DNA reads TGTGCCAGCAGACCCGGGGGGGATACGCAGTATTTT. It encodes CASRPGGDTQYF.

The gene calls are TRBV5-6 and TRBJ2-7; TRBD1 agrees at 7 bases. V dropped 2 bases and J dropped 2; count of bases not matched to a gene: 1. The CDR3 is 13 residues long. CDR1 and CDR2 (germline): SGHDT, YYEEEE. As DNA, the CDR3 is TGTGCCAGCAGCTTACAGGGGACCTACGAGCAGTACTTC. Protein product: CASSLQGTYEQYF.

This chain joins TRBV5-1 and TRBJ1-5, with TRBD1 identical over 8 bases. This CDR3 spans 18 amino acids. Germline loops: CDR1 SGHRS, CDR2 YFSETQ. V lost 0 bases to trimming and J lost 7 bases; unmatched junction nucleotides: 15. The CDR3 protein is CASSLASSYGQGNQPQHF. Written as DNA, the CDR3 is TGCGCCAGCAGCTTGGCCAGTTCCTATGGACAGGGAAACCAGCCCCAGCATTTT.

The chain employs TRBV2 and TRBJ2-7; 10 positions match TRBD1. The CDR3 is made up of 13 amino acids. V shed 7 bases and J 3 bases; nucleotides not matched to a gene: 3. CDR1 and CDR2 (germline): SNHLY, FYNNEI. The CDR3 DNA sequence: TGTGCCAGCACGGACAGGGGGAACTACGAGCAGTACTTC. This translates into CASTDRGNYEQYF.

CDR3 region: CASRPGTGAGNEQYF. The DNA for the CDR3 is TGTGCCAGCAGACCCGGGACAGGGGCAGGCAACGAGCAGTACTTC. The chain couples TRBV2 to TRBJ2-7; 10 positions match TRBD1. Looked up from germline, CDR1 is SNHLY and CDR2 is FYNNEI. There are 15 residues in the CDR3. Trimming took 6 bases from V and 5 from J; bases not matched to a gene: 10. Using reference TRBV2 and TRBJ2-7 for the parts outside the CDR3, the full variable domain is EPEVTQTPSHQVTQMGQEVILRCVPISNHLYFYWYRQILGQKVEFLVSFYNNEISEKSEIFDDQFSVERPDGSNFTLKIRSTKLEDSAMYFCASRPGTGAGNEQYFGPGTRLTVT.

The rearrangement links TRBV5-1 to TRBJ1-3; D is unclear. Germline-derived CDR1 and CDR2 are SGHRS and YFSETQ. CDR3 length: 13 residues. Trimming took 4 bases from V and 1 from J, leaving 6 bases between them. CDR3 DNA sequence: TGCGCCAGCAGCACTTCGTCTGGAAACACCATATATTTT. As protein: CASSTSSGNTIYF.

The J gene is TRBJ2-1, the V gene TRBV7-6, with a weak D call TRBD1 (6 bases). In germline, CDR1 is SGHVS, CDR2 FNYEAQ. V lost 7 bases to trimming and J lost 7 bases, with 14 bases between them. The CDR3 runs to 13 residues. CDR3 amino acids: CASKGDKGNEQFF. The CDR3 DNA sequence: TGTGCCAGCAAGGGGGATAAGGGGAATGAGCAGTTCTTC.

The rearrangement links TRBV6-1 to TRBJ1-3; D is possibly TRBD1 (5 bases). The germline V and J ends were trimmed by 4 bases and 2 bases, with 12 bases remaining between them. Germline V gene lookup returns CDR1 MNHNS and CDR2 SASEGT. CDR3 length: 15 residues. The CDR3 DNA follows: TGTGCCAGCAGTGCGCTCCAGGGTACTGGAAACACCATATATTTT. Translating gives CASSALQGTGNTIYF.

The chain is built from TRBV28 and TRBJ2-1; 8 nucleotides align to TRBD2. The junction had 8 bases not matched to a gene; V was cut back by 2 bases and J by 5 bases. The CDR3 covers 16 residues. Per germline, CDR1 MDHEN and CDR2 SYDVKM. CDR3 in DNA: TGTGCCAGCAGTTTAGTGGTAGCGGGGATTGACAATGAGCAGTTCTTC. Translating gives CASSLVVAGIDNEQFF.

The rearrangement uses TRBV30 and TRBJ1-3; a weak D match, TRBD1 (6 bases). V was shortened by 0 bases and J by 3 bases, with 9 bases between the two germline ends. CDR1 and CDR2 (germline): GTSNPN, SVGIG (reference sequence). This CDR3 has 14 amino acids. CDR3 in DNA: TGTGCCTGGAGTGTACAGGGTGGTGGAAACACCATATATTTT. It is translated as CAWSVQGGGNTIYF.

This clone was detected only once. The chain combines TRBV4-1 with TRBJ1-2; D gene unclear. Germline assignment: CDR1 MGHRA and CDR2 YSYEKL. This CDR3 is built from 14 residues. V gave up 0 bases and J gave up 4 bases, with 9 bases separating them. The CDR3 here is CASSQDNGGYGYTF. CDR3 nucleotide sequence: TGCGCCAGCAGCCAAGATAACGGCGGCTATGGCTACACCTTC.

This chain joins TRBV5-8 and TRBJ1-5, with D unresolved. Trimming pared 0 bases from V and 1 base from J, leaving 5 bases between. The CDR3 length is 14 residues. The germline V gene encodes CDR1 SGHTS and CDR2 YDEGEE. For the CDR3, the DNA is TGTGCCAGCAGCTTGGGAGGGAGCAATCAGCCCCAGCATTTT. It yields the protein CASSLGGSNQPQHF.

V is TRBV13 and J is TRBJ2-1, with 10 bases identical to TRBD2. The V gene end was trimmed by 5 bases and the J gene end by 7 bases; junction bases not matched to a gene: 11. This CDR3 region has 16 residues. Germline V gene data show CDR1 as PRHDT and CDR2 as FYEKMQ (reference sequence). The CDR3 protein is CASSPRTSGGYNEQFF. As DNA, the CDR3 is TGTGCCAGCAGCCCCCGGACTAGCGGAGGTTATAATGAGCAGTTCTTC.

This clone was observed a handful of times. V usage is TRBV10-1 and J usage is TRBJ1-1; TRBD1 agrees at 7 bases. Germline assignment: CDR1 WNHNN and CDR2 SYGVQD (reference sequence). This CDR3 has 13 amino acids. V was pared by 6 bases and J by 1 base, with 2 bases of the junction left unmatched. The CDR3 region has the DNA TGCGCCAGCAGACAGGGGTCGAACACTGAAGCTTTCTTT. It is translated as CASRQGSNTEAFF.

The chain recombines TRBV10-2 with TRBJ1-1; 7 bases align to TRBD1. After removal of 6 bases from V and 1 base from J, the junction contained 5 bases not matched to a gene. The germline V gene encodes CDR1 WSHSY and CDR2 SAAADI. The CDR3 totals 14 residues. As DNA, the CDR3 is TGCGCCAGCAGCGCCCAGGGGGGGAACACTGAAGCTTTCTTT. It is translated as CASSAQGGNTEAFF.

This chain links TRBV5-1 with TRBJ2-3; TRBD1 aligns across 10 bases. The CDR3 covers 15 residues. CDR1 is SGHRS and CDR2 is YFSETQ in the germline V gene. V shed 4 bases and J 4 bases; nucleotides not matched to a gene: 6. CDR3 nucleotide sequence: TGCGCCAGCAGCGCCTCCGGGACAGGGGCAGATACGCAGTATTTT. Translated: CASSASGTGADTQYF.

The chain joins TRBV28 to TRBJ1-1; TRBD1 is a possible D gene (5 bases). Germline CDR1 reads MDHEN; CDR2 reads SYDVKM. V was shortened by 6 bases and J by 5 bases, with 28 bases between the two germline ends. CDR3 length: 18 amino acids. Here the CDR3 DNA reads TGTGCCAGCAGCCCTGGCGGTTGGGGATCAGGGATGAGTACTGAAGCTTTCTTT. Its protein is CASSPGGWGSGMSTEAFF.

This chain connects TRBV5-8 to TRBJ1-1, with D uncertain. Trimming left V 4 bases short and J 0 bases short, with 7 bases between. CDR1 and CDR2 from the germline V gene are SGHTS and YDEGEE. The CDR3 has 13 amino acids. The CDR3 sequence: CASSETVNTEAFF. CDR3 DNA: TGTGCCAGCAGCGAAACAGTGAACACTGAAGCTTTCTTT. Combining the CDR3 with reference TRBV5-8 and TRBJ1-1 gives the whole variable domain EAGVTQSPTHLIKTRGQQATLRCSPISGHTSVYWYQQALGLGLQFLLWYDEGEERNRGNFPPRFSGRQFPNYSSELNVNALELEDSALYLCASSETVNTEAFFGQGTRLTVV.

This rearrangement joins TRBV25-1 to TRBJ1-1; a possible D gene is TRBD1 (6 bases). The CDR3 has 15 residues. Germline CDR1 reads MGHDK; CDR2 reads SYGVNS. Trimming took off 3 bases at V and 4 bases at J, with 15 bases between the two ends. For the CDR3, the DNA is TGTGCCAGCAGTGACCAGGGGCTAGGGGTCACTGAAGCTTTCTTT. Protein: CASSDQGLGVTEAFF.

The chain couples TRBV29-1 to TRBJ2-7; D not certain. Between the trimmed V and J ends, which lost 4 bases and 2 bases, there was a span of 9 bases. Germline CDR1 and CDR2: SQVTM and ANQGSEA. The CDR3 runs to 12 residues. The CDR3 here is CSVVQPPYEQYF. CDR3 nucleotides: TGCAGCGTTGTACAGCCCCCCTACGAGCAGTACTTC.

The chain recombines TRBV13 with TRBJ2-1, with 10 bases aligning to TRBD2. The germline V gene encodes CDR1 PRHDT and CDR2 FYEKMQ (reference sequence). The CDR3 runs to 14 residues. V dropped 7 bases and J dropped 3; count of bases not matched to a gene: 3. The CDR3 protein is CASNVAGGYNEQFF. The CDR3 DNA follows: TGTGCCAGCAATGTAGCGGGAGGCTACAATGAGCAGTTCTTC.

The chain links TRBV18 to TRBJ2-7; D is unclear. Germline CDR1 reads KGHSH; CDR2 reads LQKENI. Trimming shortened V by 5 bases and J by 0 bases, and 8 bases separated the two germline ends. The CDR3 has 13 residues. CDR3 nucleotide sequence: TGTGCCAGCTCAGGAGACGGCTCCTACGAGCAGTACTTC. Protein product: CASSGDGSYEQYF.

The rearrangement joins TRBV4-1 to TRBJ2-3; no clear D. V was pared by 1 base and J by 0 bases, with 5 bases between. In germline, CDR1 is MGHRA, CDR2 YSYEKL. The CDR3 runs 14 residues. CDR3 sequence: CASSQGRSTDTQYF. For the CDR3, the DNA is TGCGCCAGCAGCCAAGGCAGAAGCACAGATACGCAGTATTTT.